One sample yielded the 9 T cell receptor beta chains listed below, sequenced in a study of T cell responses to AZD1222 COVID-19 vaccine. Repertoires were generated with immunoSEQ multiplex PCR, while TCRdb's copy carries only in-frame clones and drops some. The sample has some 200,000 clones; more than 80% are singletons. The specimen comprised peripheral blood, sampled 28 days after the second dose of the MenACWY control vaccine. These receptors all stem from an adult who received the MenACWY meningococcal vaccine as a control.

The chain recombines TRBV27 with TRBJ2-1, with 7 bases lining up with TRBD1. The CDR3 extends over 13 amino acids. V lost 7 bases, J lost 5 bases, and 5 bases stayed unmatched. CDR1 MNHEY and CDR2 SMNVEV come from the germline V gene (reference sequence). The CDR3 protein is CASTGTVNNEQFF. In DNA, the CDR3 is TGTGCCAGCACAGGGACAGTCAACAATGAGCAGTTCTTC.

The rearrangement joins TRBV5-1 to TRBJ1-2; D is unclear. This CDR3 has 16 amino acids. Germline values: CDR1 SGHRS, CDR2 YFSETQ. Trimming took off 1 base at V and 8 bases at J, with 21 bases between the two ends. The CDR3 here is CASSLSDPSRAGGYTF. The CDR3, as DNA: TGCGCCAGCAGCTTGTCTGACCCGTCAAGGGCAGGAGGCTACACCTTC.

The chain joins TRBV5-1 to TRBJ2-1; TRBD2 agrees at 13 bases. Per germline, CDR1 SGHRS and CDR2 YFSETQ. The V and J ends lost 2 bases and 9 bases, in that order; junction bases with no gene match: 8. The length of the CDR3 is 16 residues. This CDR3 is CASSLPGLAGFSEQFF. Here the CDR3 DNA reads TGCGCCAGCAGCTTACCGGGACTAGCGGGGTTCAGTGAGCAGTTCTTC. Variable domain in full (rest from reference TRBV5-1 and TRBJ2-1): KAGVTQTPRYLIKTRGQQVTLSCSPISGHRSVSWYQQTPGQGLQFLFEYFSETQRNKGNFPGRFSGRQFSNSRSEMNVSTLELGDSALYLCASSLPGLAGFSEQFFGPGTRLTVL.

The chain is built from TRBV5-6 and TRBJ2-5; 14 bases align to TRBD2. The CDR3 totals 18 residues. J was trimmed by 6 bases and V by 3 bases; bases with no gene match: 13. Germline V lookup: CDR1 SGHDT, CDR2 YYEEEE. CDR3 region: CASSSSTSGRAGVQTQYF. DNA of the CDR3: TGTGCCAGCAGCTCGTCGACTAGCGGGAGGGCCGGGGTGCAGACCCAGTACTTC.

This clone is a singleton in its sample. V is TRBV19 and J is TRBJ2-7; 9 bases are shared with TRBD1. The length of the CDR3 is 16 residues. J was trimmed by 5 bases and V by 5 bases; bases with no gene match: 13. CDR1 is LNHDA and CDR2 is SQIVND in the germline V gene (reference sequence). The CDR3, as DNA: TGTGCCAGTAGTCTCCCCTGGACAGGGGAGGTCGACGAGCAGTACTTC. This gives the protein CASSLPWTGEVDEQYF.

The chain joins TRBV14 to TRBJ2-2; 12 bases match TRBD2. Trimming took 4 bases from V and 6 from J; bases not matched to a gene: 0. Germline CDR1 SGHDN, CDR2 FVKESK. The CDR3 is made up of 14 amino acids. The CDR3 here is CASSPSGRAGELFF. CDR3 nucleotide sequence: TGTGCCAGCAGCCCTAGCGGGAGGGCCGGGGAGCTGTTTTTT.

As DNA, the CDR3 is TGTGCCAGCTCACCCGAGAGGGGGCCCGGAACCTCCCAGCAGTTCTTC. Amino acids: CASSPERGPGTSQQFF. The chain couples TRBV18 to TRBJ2-1; 7 bases align to TRBD1. The CDR3 is 16 amino acids. Per germline, CDR1 KGHSH and CDR2 LQKENI. Unmatched junction bases numbered 16, after V lost 3 bases and J lost 11 bases.

This chain joins TRBV7-9 and TRBJ1-2, with unresolved D. V lost 4 bases, J lost 5 bases, and 14 bases lay in between. The CDR3 length is 14 residues. Germline V gene lookup returns CDR1 SEHNR and CDR2 FQNEAQ (reference sequence). CDR3 region: CASSYTGGVYGYTF. The CDR3 nucleotides are TGTGCCAGCAGCTACACCGGCGGGGTTTATGGCTACACCTTC.

V usage is TRBV6-1 and J usage is TRBJ2-1; D is uncertain. The CDR3 has 13 residues. Trimming cost V 3 bases and J 4 bases, with 7 bases left between them. CDR1 is MNHNS, CDR2 SASEGT, per germline. In DNA, the CDR3 is TGTGCCAGCAGTGATATGCAGTACAATGAGCAGTTCTTC. Translation: CASSDMQYNEQFF.